This T cell receptor (beta chain) originates from a study of identical twins. Regarding this clonotype: Its target is unknown.

The CDR3 consists of 16 residues. Trimming left V 0 bases short and J 1 base short, with 11 bases between. The V gene's germline CDR1 is SGHTA and CDR2 FQGTGA. Whole-study results and caveats: Invariant populations such as MAIT and iNKT cells could partly muddle zero-insertion analyses.

Via MiXCR, TCRdb re-called the 5' RACE reads, giving one row per CDR3 protein. The sample includes 1.5 million to 2 million distinct CDR3 sequences, 25% to 35% of them seen just once. This rearrangement joins TRBV7-3 to TRBJ2-3; D uncertain. Sequencing was done on a sample of cord blood. The sequence derives from a newborn girl in good health. The CDR3 loop reads CASSLTGVGGTDTQYF. The DNA for the CDR3 is TGTGCCAGCAGCTTAACAGGAGTAGGAGGCACAGATACGCAGTATTTT.